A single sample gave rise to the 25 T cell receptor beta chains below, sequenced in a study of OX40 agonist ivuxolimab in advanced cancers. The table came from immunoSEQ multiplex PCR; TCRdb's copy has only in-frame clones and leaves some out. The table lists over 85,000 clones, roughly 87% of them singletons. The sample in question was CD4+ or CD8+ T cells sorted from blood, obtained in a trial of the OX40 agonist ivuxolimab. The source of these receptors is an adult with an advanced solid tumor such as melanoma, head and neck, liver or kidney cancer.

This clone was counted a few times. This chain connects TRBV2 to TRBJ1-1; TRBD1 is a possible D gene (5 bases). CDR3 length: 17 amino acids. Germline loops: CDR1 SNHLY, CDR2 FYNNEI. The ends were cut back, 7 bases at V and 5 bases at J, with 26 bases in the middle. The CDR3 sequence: CASTEGAGWAEGTEAFF. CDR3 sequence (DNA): TGTGCCAGCACCGAAGGGGCAGGATGGGCTGAAGGGACTGAAGCTTTCTTT.

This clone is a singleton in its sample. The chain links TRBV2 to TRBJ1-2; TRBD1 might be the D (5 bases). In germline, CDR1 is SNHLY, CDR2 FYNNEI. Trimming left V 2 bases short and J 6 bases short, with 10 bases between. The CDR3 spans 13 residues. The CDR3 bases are TGTGCCAGCAGTGAAAACGGAGGGGATGGCTACACCTTC. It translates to CASSENGGDGYTF.

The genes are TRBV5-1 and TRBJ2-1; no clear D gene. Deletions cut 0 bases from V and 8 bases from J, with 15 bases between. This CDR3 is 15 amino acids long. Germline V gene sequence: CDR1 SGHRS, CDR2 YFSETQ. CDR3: CASSLALIRNHEQFF. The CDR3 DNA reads TGCGCCAGCAGCTTGGCCCTTATCCGTAACCATGAGCAGTTCTTC.

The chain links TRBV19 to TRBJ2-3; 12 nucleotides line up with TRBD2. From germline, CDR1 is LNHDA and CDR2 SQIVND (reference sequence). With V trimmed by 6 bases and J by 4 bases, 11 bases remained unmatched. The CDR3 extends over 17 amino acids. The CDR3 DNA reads TGTGCCAGTAGGCGACTAGCGGGGGACGGAAATGCAGATACGCAGTATTTT. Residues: CASRRLAGDGNADTQYF.

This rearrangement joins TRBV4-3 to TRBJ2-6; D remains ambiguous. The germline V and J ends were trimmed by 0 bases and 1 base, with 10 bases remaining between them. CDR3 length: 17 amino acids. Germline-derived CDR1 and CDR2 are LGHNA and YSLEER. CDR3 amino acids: CASSQDRTASGANVLTF. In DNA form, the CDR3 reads TGCGCCAGCAGCCAAGATAGGACCGCTTCTGGGGCCAACGTCCTGACTTTC.

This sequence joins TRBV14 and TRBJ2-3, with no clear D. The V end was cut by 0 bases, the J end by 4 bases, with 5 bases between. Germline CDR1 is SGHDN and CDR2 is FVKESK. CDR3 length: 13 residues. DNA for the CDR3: TGTGCCAGCAGCCAAGATCATGCAGATACGCAGTATTTT. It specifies CASSQDHADTQYF.

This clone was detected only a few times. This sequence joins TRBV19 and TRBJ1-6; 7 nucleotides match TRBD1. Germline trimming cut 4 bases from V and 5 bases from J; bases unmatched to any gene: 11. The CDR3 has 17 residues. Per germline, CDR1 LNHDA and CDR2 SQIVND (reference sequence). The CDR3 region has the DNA TGTGCCAGTAGTACACCAAACGACAGGGTGGATAATTCACCCCTCCACTTT. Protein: CASSTPNDRVDNSPLHF.

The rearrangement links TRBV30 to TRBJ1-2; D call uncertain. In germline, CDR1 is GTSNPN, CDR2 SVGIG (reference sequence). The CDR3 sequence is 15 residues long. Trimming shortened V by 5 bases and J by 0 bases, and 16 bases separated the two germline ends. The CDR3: CAWGRTANTNYGYTF. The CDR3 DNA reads TGTGCCTGGGGTCGGACTGCGAACACTAACTATGGCTACACCTTC.

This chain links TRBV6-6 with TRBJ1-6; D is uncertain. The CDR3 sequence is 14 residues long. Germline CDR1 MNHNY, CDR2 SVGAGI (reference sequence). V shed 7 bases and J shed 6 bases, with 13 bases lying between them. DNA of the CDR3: TGTGCCAGCACCTCCACAGCGGGTAATTCACCCCTCCACTTT. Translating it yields CASTSTAGNSPLHF.

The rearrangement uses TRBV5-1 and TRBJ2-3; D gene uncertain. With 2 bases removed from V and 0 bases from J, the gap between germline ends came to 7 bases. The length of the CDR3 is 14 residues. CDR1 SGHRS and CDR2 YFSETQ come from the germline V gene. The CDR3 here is CASSFGESTDTQYF. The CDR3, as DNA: TGCGCCAGCAGCTTTGGGGAAAGCACAGATACGCAGTATTTT.

Written as DNA, the CDR3 is TGTGCCAGCAGCTTAAACGCCGAGGGGGAAAAACTGTTTTTT. This gives the protein CASSLNAEGEKLFF. The chain joins TRBV7-2 to TRBJ1-4; D may be TRBD1 (5 bases). The CDR3 runs 14 residues. Trimming took off 2 bases at V and 8 bases at J, with 12 bases between the two ends. The germline V gene encodes CDR1 SGHTA and CDR2 FQGNSA.

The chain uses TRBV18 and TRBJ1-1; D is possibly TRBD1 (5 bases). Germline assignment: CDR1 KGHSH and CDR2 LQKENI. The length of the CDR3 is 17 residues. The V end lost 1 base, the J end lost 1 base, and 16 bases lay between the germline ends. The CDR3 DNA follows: TGTGCCAGCTCACCACTGGGACTGGAGGTCTCGAACACTGAAGCTTTCTTT. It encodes CASSPLGLEVSNTEAFF.

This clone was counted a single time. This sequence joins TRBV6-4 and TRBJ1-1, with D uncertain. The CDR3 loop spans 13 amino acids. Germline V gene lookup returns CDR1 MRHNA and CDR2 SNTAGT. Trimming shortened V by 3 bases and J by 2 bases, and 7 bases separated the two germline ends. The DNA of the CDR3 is TGTGCCAGCAGTGAAAGGAGAAACACTGAAGCTTTCTTT. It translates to CASSERRNTEAFF.

The CDR3 here is CASSPPGGARAFF. The CDR3 coding sequence is TGTGCCAGCAGTCCGCCAGGGGGCGCAAGAGCTTTCTTT. The chain uses TRBV27 and TRBJ1-1; 8 nucleotides match TRBD1. The V and J ends lost 5 bases and 10 bases, in that order; junction bases with no gene match: 9. Germline V gene sequence: CDR1 MNHEY, CDR2 SMNVEV (reference sequence). The CDR3 totals 13 residues.

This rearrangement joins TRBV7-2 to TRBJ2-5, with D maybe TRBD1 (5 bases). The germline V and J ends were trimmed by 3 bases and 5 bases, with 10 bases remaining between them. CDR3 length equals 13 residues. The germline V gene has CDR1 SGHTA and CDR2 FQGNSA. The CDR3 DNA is TGTGCCAGCAGCTTGCGGTCAGGGGAGACCCAGTACTTC. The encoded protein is CASSLRSGETQYF.

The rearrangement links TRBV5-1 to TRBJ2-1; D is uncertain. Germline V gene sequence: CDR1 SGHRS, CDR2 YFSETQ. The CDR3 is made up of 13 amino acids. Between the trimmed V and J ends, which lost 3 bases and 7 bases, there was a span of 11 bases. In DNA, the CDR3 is TGCGCCAGCAGCTCTACTACCCGGAATGAGCAGTTCTTC. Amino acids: CASSSTTRNEQFF.

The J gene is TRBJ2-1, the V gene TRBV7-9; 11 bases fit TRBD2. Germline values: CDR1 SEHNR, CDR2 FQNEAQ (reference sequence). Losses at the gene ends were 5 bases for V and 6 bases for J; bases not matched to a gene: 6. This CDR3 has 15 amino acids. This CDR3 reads CASSLPGLAANEQFF. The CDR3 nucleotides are TGTGCCAGCAGCCTCCCGGGACTAGCGGCCAATGAGCAGTTCTTC.

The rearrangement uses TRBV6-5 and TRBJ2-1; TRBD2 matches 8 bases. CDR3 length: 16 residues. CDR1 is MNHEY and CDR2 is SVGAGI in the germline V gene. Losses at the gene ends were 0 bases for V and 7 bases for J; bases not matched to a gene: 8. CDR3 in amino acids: CASSYSHRGGRNEQFF. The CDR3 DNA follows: TGTGCCAGCAGTTACTCGCACCGGGGGGGCAGAAATGAGCAGTTCTTC.

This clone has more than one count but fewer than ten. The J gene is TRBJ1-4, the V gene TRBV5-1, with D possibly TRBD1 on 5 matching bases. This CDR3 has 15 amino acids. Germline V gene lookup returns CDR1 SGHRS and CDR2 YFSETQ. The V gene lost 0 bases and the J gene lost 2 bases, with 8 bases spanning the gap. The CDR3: CASSLDSGTNEKLFF. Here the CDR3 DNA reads TGCGCCAGCAGCTTGGATTCAGGGACTAATGAAAAACTGTTTTTT.

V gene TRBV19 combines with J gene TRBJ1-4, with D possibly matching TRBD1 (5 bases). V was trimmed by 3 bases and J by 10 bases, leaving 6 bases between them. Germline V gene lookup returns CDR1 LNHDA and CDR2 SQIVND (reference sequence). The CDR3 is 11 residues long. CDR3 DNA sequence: TGTGCCAGTAGTATCGGGGGAAAACTGTTTTTT. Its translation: CASSIGGKLFF. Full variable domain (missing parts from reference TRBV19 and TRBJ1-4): DGGITQSPKYLFRKEGQNVTLSCEQNLNHDAMYWYRQDPGQGLRLIYYSQIVNDFQKGDIAEGYSVSREKKESFPLTVTSAQKNPTAFYLCASSIGGKLFFGSGTQLSVL.

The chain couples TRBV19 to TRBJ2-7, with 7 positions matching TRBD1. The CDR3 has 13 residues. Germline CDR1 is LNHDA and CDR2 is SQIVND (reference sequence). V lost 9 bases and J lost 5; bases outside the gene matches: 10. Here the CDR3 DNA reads TGTGCCAGCACCGGGACAGTTAATAACGAGCAGTACTTC. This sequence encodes CASTGTVNNEQYF. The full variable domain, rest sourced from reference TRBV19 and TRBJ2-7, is DGGITQSPKYLFRKEGQNVTLSCEQNLNHDAMYWYRQDPGQGLRLIYYSQIVNDFQKGDIAEGYSVSREKKESFPLTVTSAQKNPTAFYLCASTGTVNNEQYFGPGTRLTVT.

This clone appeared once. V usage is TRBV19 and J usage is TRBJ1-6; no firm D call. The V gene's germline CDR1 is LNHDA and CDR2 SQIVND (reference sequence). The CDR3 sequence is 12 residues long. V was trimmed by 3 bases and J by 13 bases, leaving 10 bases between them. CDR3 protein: CASSIREPPLHF. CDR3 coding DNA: TGTGCCAGTAGTATTCGGGAACCGCCCCTCCACTTT. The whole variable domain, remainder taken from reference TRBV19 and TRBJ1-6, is DGGITQSPKYLFRKEGQNVTLSCEQNLNHDAMYWYRQDPGQGLRLIYYSQIVNDFQKGDIAEGYSVSREKKESFPLTVTSAQKNPTAFYLCASSIREPPLHFGNGTRLTVT.

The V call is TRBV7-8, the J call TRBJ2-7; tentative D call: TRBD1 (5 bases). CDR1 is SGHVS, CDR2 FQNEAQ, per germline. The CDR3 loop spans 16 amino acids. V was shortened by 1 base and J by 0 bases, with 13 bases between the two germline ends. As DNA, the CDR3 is TGTGCCAGCAGCTTAGAGGCAGGGTTTAACTCCTACGAGCAGTACTTC. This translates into CASSLEAGFNSYEQYF.

The DNA of the CDR3 is TGCAGCGTTGGAGGGCTGAACACCGGGGAGCTGTTTTTT. Translating gives CSVGGLNTGELFF. This rearrangement joins TRBV29-1 to TRBJ2-2; tentatively, D is TRBD2 (5 bases). This CDR3 has 13 amino acids. Trimming cost V 4 bases and J 1 base, with 7 bases left between them. Germline loops: CDR1 SQVTM, CDR2 ANQGSEA.

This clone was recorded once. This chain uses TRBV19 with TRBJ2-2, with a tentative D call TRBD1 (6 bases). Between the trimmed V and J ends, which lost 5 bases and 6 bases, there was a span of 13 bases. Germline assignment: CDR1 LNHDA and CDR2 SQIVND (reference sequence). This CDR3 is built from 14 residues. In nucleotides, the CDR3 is TGTGCCAGTAGTCAGGGACATACTGCCGGGGAGCTGTTTTTT. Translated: CASSQGHTAGELFF.